The clone carrying this TCR beta chain occurred once. This specimen comes from a study of blood T cell repertoires in COVID-19. The table came from immunoSEQ multiplex PCR; TCRdb's copy has only in-frame clones and leaves some out. Of 90,000 to 140,000 clones listed, 81% are singletons. The source of this sequence is a man aged 80 or over with acute or convalescent COVID-19. The specimen sequenced was peripheral blood.

CDR3 DNA sequence: TGTGCCAGCAGCTCCCCGGGACACTTGAACACTGAAGCTTTCTTT. Translated: CASSSPGHLNTEAFF. The chain has TRBV7-2 and TRBJ1-1; D perhaps matches TRBD1 (6 bases). V lost 4 bases and J lost 0, with 12 bases in between. The CDR3 totals 15 residues. Germline CDR1 is SGHTA and CDR2 is FQGNSA.